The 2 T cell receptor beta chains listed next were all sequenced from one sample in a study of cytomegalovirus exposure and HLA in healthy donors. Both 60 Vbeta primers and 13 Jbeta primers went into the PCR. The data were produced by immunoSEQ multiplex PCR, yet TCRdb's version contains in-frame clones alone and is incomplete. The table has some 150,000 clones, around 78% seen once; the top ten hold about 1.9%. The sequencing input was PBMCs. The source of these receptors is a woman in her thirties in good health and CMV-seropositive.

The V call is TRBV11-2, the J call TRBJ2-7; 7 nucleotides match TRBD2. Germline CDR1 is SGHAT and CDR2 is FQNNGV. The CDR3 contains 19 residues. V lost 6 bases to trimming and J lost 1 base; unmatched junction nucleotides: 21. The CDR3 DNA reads TGTGCCAGCAGTCCCTCTAGCGGAAGTCTACCTGGCAAATCCTACGAGCAGTACTTC. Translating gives CASSPSSGSLPGKSYEQYF.

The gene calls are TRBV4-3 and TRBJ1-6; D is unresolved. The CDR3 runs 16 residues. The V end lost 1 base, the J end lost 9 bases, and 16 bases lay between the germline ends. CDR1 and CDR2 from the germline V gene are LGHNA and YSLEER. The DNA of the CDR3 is TGCGCCAGCAGCCAAGGACAACTTCTACGGGGTTCACCCCTCCACTTT. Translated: CASSQGQLLRGSPLHF.